This TCR beta chain was captured in a study of T cells in Graves' hyperthyroidism and ophthalmopathy. Study background: Peripheral blood sampling occurred at initial diagnosis, before any treatment.

Newly diagnosed hyperthyroidism, duration under 2 months, in patients aged 18 to 65. Investigators excluded patients with uncontrolled infection, other autoimmune disease, pregnancy or lactation. Using RNA transcripts as the source, TCR beta CDR3 regions were amplified. HTBI primers were used for first-round RT-PCR of the TCR CDR3. TCRdb re-called the multiplex PCR reads with MiXCR, one entry per CDR3 protein. The sample has about 700,000 distinct CDR3 sequences; around 15% are singletons. This clonotype was seen at least ten times. Its antigen remains unknown. Notes on the study in general: A 13 V-J signature model discriminated ophthalmopathy versus stable hyperthyroidism.

What was sequenced was blood. This sequence was found in a woman aged 18-29 years with Graves' hyperthyroidism.

The CDR3 sequence is CATSRASSYNEQFF. The CDR3 DNA sequence: TGTGCCACCAGCAGAGCTAGCTCCTACAATGAGCAGTTCTTC. The rearrangement uses TRBV15 and TRBJ2-1; D uncertain. The germline gives CDR1 LNHNV, CDR2 YYDKDF (reference sequence). V was cut by 1 base and J by 0 bases, with 4 bases left in between. The CDR3 runs to 14 residues.